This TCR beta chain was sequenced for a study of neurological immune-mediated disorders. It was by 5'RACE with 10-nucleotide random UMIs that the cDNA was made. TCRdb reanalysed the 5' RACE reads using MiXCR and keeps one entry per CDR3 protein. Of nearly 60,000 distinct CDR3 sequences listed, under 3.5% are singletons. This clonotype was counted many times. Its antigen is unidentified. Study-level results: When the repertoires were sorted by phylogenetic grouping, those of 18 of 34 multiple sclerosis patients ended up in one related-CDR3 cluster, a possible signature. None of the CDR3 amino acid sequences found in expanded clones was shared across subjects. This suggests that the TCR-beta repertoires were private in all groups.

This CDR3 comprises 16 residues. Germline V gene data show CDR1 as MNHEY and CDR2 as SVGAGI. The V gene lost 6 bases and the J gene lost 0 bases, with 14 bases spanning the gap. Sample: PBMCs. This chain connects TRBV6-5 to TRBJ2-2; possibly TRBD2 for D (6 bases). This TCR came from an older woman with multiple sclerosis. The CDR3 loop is CASSQFRGTNTGELFF. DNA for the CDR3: TGTGCCAGCAGCCAATTTCGCGGGACGAACACCGGGGAGCTGTTTTTT.